One TCR beta chain is described in this entry. Its cognate antigen is unknown. The data were obtained in a study of T cells after yellow fever vaccination. Whole-study results and caveats: Post-booster reappearance was seen for most primary-vaccination clones (around 97% CD4, roughly 88% CD8). The secondary response was weaker but peaked faster, day 5 versus 15. Abundant clonotypes (contaminants from the bulk population) could be present in FACS-sorted repertoires.

Germline V gene sequence: CDR1 SGHRS, CDR2 YFSETQ. V dropped 4 bases and J dropped 4; count of bases not matched to a gene: 7. CDR3 length equals 16 residues. Making TCR cDNA involved 5'RACE template switching, which added UMIs and a universal primer site. From the 5' RACE reads, TCRdb called clonotypes with MiXCR, one entry per CDR3 protein. The data hold 300,000 or so distinct CDR3 sequences, with 7% to 10% observed a single time. This material consisted of PBMCs, taken approximately 47 days after the first yellow fever vaccination. This clonotype originated in a man aged 18-30 years who received the YFV17D yellow fever vaccine. The genes are TRBV5-1 and TRBJ2-3; 12 nucleotides match TRBD2. CDR3 region: CASSPASGGAPDTQYF. In DNA form, the CDR3 reads TGCGCCAGCAGCCCGGCTAGCGGGGGGGCCCCAGATACGCAGTATTTT.